The clone carrying this TCR beta chain is a singleton in its sample. Its antigen is not identified. In replicate PCRs of sorted subsets, roughly 190 ng DNA, approximately 30,000 T cell genomes, was used. TCRdb's table, derived via immunoSEQ multiplex PCR, lists solely in-frame clones and lacks some. Of a few million clones listed, under 97% are singletons. The data were taken from a study of shared clonotypes between healthy human individuals. V lost 8 bases, J lost 4 bases, and 8 bases stayed unmatched. The CDR3 is made up of 13 amino acids. Germline V gives CDR1 SGHTA, CDR2 FQGNSA. Findings of the study overall: Around 4.7% of naive CD4 clonotypes were shared across a few donors.

The TCR sequence derives from a young man in good health. The chain links TRBV7-2 to TRBJ2-7, with 7 bases that match TRBD1. The sample taken for sequencing was naive CD4+ T cells sorted from blood. The subset here: CD45RA+ positively selected. This CDR3 is CASADRVSYEQYF. CDR3 DNA sequence: TGTGCCAGCGCCGACAGGGTATCGTACGAGCAGTACTTC.